This passage covers 9 T cell receptor beta chains from one sample sequenced in a study of blood T cell repertoires in COVID-19. The method was immunoSEQ multiplex PCR; TCRdb's version includes in-frame clones alone and lacks a portion of them. This repertoire shows about 200,000 clones, roughly 90% found once; its top ten account for more than 0.7%. Material: peripheral blood. Receptors originate from a woman in her seventies with acute or convalescent COVID-19.

This clone was counted only a few times. V is TRBV10-2 and J is TRBJ1-6; TRBD1 matches 8 bases. V was clipped by 6 bases and J by 9 bases; unmatched bases: 1. Germline V gene data show CDR1 as WSHSY and CDR2 as SAAADI. The CDR3 runs to 12 residues. The DNA of the CDR3 is TGCGCCAGCAGAGACAGGGGTTCACCCCTCCACTTT. This gives the protein CASRDRGSPLHF.

This CDR3 reads CASSIVPGGPTGELFF. The CDR3 DNA reads TGTGCCAGTAGTATAGTCCCCGGGGGACCCACCGGGGAGCTGTTTTTT. The genes are TRBV19 and TRBJ2-2, with D perhaps matching TRBD2 (6 bases). Trimming pared 1 base from V and 4 bases from J, leaving 13 bases between. The CDR3 sequence is 16 residues long. Germline V lookup: CDR1 LNHDA, CDR2 SQIVND (reference sequence). Filled out from reference TRBV19 and TRBJ2-2, the complete variable domain reads DGGITQSPKYLFRKEGQNVTLSCEQNLNHDAMYWYRQDPGQGLRLIYYSQIVNDFQKGDIAEGYSVSREKKESFPLTVTSAQKNPTAFYLCASSIVPGGPTGELFFGEGSRLTVL.

This chain links TRBV9 with TRBJ1-6, with unresolved D. The CDR3 length is 13 residues. Germline V gene data show CDR1 as SGDLS and CDR2 as YYNGEE. V lost 0 bases and J lost 8, with 6 bases in between. The CDR3 coding sequence is TGTGCCAGCAGCGTAGCTACGGATTCACCCCTCCACTTT. It is translated as CASSVATDSPLHF.

The V call is TRBV14, the J call TRBJ2-7; 7 bases map to TRBD1. The CDR3 is 15 residues long. Germline values: CDR1 SGHDN, CDR2 FVKESK. V lost 2 bases to trimming and J lost 6 bases; unmatched junction nucleotides: 10. CDR3 amino acids: CASSQLGQGDGEQYF. The CDR3 coding sequence is TGTGCCAGCAGCCAACTTGGGCAGGGGGACGGCGAGCAGTACTTC.

The chain is built from TRBV6-4 and TRBJ2-5; D perhaps matches TRBD2 (6 bases). CDR1 and CDR2 (germline): MRHNA, SNTAGT. CDR3 length: 14 amino acids. Trimming left V 4 bases short and J 5 bases short, with 14 bases between. CDR3 amino acids: CASSVGLGRETQYF. CDR3 DNA: TGTGCCAGCAGTGTGGGACTGGGTCGGGAGACCCAGTACTTC.

The chain couples TRBV10-3 to TRBJ2-1; D might be TRBD1 (6 bases). The length of the CDR3 is 12 residues. The V and J ends lost 9 bases and 5 bases respectively, with 11 bases between them. Germline V gives CDR1 ENHRY, CDR2 SYGVKD. CDR3 nucleotides: TGTGCCATAGGGGGTTACAACAATGAGCAGTTCTTC. Amino acids: CAIGGYNNEQFF.

The chain carries TRBV7-2 and TRBJ1-2, with 8 nucleotides matching TRBD1. The germline CDR1 and CDR2 sequences are SGHTA and FQGNSA. The CDR3 length is 14 residues. Unmatched junction bases numbered 4, after V lost 3 bases and J lost 4 bases. The DNA of the CDR3 is TGTGCCAGCAGCTTGGACAGGGTCGGCTATGGCTACACCTTC. This codes for CASSLDRVGYGYTF.

This chain uses TRBV24-1 with TRBJ2-5; TRBD1 agrees at 7 bases. After removal of 1 base from V and 3 bases from J, the junction contained 7 bases not matched to a gene. Looked up from germline, CDR1 is KGHDR and CDR2 is SFDVKD. This CDR3 contains 16 residues. CDR3 DNA sequence: TGTGCCACCAGTGATTTCGTCAGGACAGGAGAAGAGACCCAGTACTTC. Encoded protein: CATSDFVRTGEETQYF.

The V gene is TRBV7-6, the J gene TRBJ1-6; possible D gene TRBD1, 6 bases. This CDR3 comprises 15 residues. V gave up 1 base and J gave up 5 bases, with 9 bases separating them. Looked up from germline, CDR1 is SGHVS and CDR2 is FNYEAQ. The chain's CDR3 is CASSLGQVDNSPLHF. The CDR3 nucleotides are TGTGCCAGCAGCTTAGGACAGGTCGATAATTCACCCCTCCACTTT.